This entry features one T cell receptor beta chain sequence. From germline, CDR1 is LGHDT and CDR2 YNNKEL (reference sequence). CDR3 length equals 14 residues. V was pared by 3 bases and J by 10 bases, with 5 bases of the junction left unmatched. This sample was included in a study of blood T cell repertoires in COVID-19. The overall study: Donors in the United States, Italy and Spain gave samples during acute or convalescent COVID-19. The cDNA or gDNA used as material had been derived from T cells, B-cell-depleted T cells, or PBMCs.

Enrolment of Seattle patients took place during active infection, and they were followed longitudinally. In the original workflow: Nucleated cell counts were estimated from reference gene primer amplification. Profiling relied on immunoSEQ multiplex PCR, and the TCRdb table lists in-frame clones only, not all of them. That table is the source of V, J and clone size, and D and trimming were worked out from the DNA. This table has 150,000 to 250,000 clones, around 94% appearing once. The rearrangement joins TRBV3-1 (or the pseudogene TRBV3-2) to TRBJ1-6, with TRBD1 identical over 8 bases. Sequenced sample: peripheral blood. This clonotype was obtained from a young man with COVID-19, enrolled during active disease. For the CDR3, the DNA is TGTGCCAGCAGCCATGGACAGGGTGTGTCACCCCTCCACTTT. Its protein is CASSHGQGVSPLHF.